The rows below give T cell receptor beta chains drawn from one sample of a study of regulatory T cells in long-lasting Graves disease. TCRdb re-derived calls from the multiplex PCR reads in MiXCR, one entry per CDR3 protein. The table records around 450,000 distinct CDR3 sequences, around 15% of them present only once. This sample was shared with a second study, whose subject was T cells in Graves' hyperthyroidism and ophthalmopathy.

The specimen comprised peripheral blood mononuclear cells (PBMCs), sampled at new diagnosis, from a patient treated with antithyroid drugs. Receptor source: a man between 40 and 49 years old with Graves disease. The CDR3 runs from the conserved cysteine through the conserved F or W. A D gene is named only where the DNA matches it firmly. Not all rows give a size; the values are once, few, many and, for expanded clones, a class.

cdr3_length j_call d_call clone_size v_call cdr3_nt cdr3_aa
14 TRBJ2-7 TRBD2 many TRBV20-1 TGCAGTGCAAATAGCGGGGGAAGCTCCTACGAGCAGTACTTC CSANSGGSSYEQYF
13 TRBJ2-7 - - TRBV19 TGTGCCAGTAGTCAATACAAGGGGGTCGAGCAGTACTTC CASSQYKGVEQYF
16 TRBJ2-1 TRBD2 - TRBV27 TGTGCCAGCAGTACCAAAAGCGGGAGAGGTAGTCCTGAGCAGTTCTTC CASSTKSGRGSPEQFF
14 TRBJ2-7 TRBD2 - TRBV20-1 TGCAGTGCTAGAGACCGGACTAGCGGGAGCGAGCAGTACTTC CSARDRTSGSEQYF
15 TRBJ2-2 TRBD2 many TRBV28 TGTGCCAGCCTAGCGGGCTACAAAGGTACCGGGGAGCTGTTTTTT CASLAGYKGTGELFF
17 TRBJ2-1 TRBD2 many TRBV28 TGTGCCAGCAGTTTGGGACTAGCGGGAGATTTCTACAATGAGCAGTTCTTC CASSLGLAGDFYNEQFF
16 TRBJ2-2 TRBD2 few TRBV12-3/TRBV12-4 TGTGCCAGCAGCCCTGGGACTAGCCCTTTCGGCGGGGAGCTGTTTTTT CASSPGTSPFGGELFF
15 TRBJ2-2 TRBD1 - TRBV12-3/TRBV12-4 TGTGCCAGCAGTTTCCCACAGGGGTCTGGCGGGGAGCTGTTTTTT CASSFPQGSGGELFF
15 TRBJ2-1 - few TRBV6-1 TGTGCCAGCAGACCCACCGGGGTGGGGTTCAATGAGCAGTTCTTC CASRPTGVGFNEQFF
16 TRBJ2-2 TRBD2 - TRBV6-5 TGTGCCAGCAGTTACACTAGCGGGAGGGGCACCGGGGAGCTGTTTTTT CASSYTSGRGTGELFF
15 TRBJ2-3 TRBD1 few TRBV24-1 TGTGCCACCAGGGCGACAGGGGGCGCGGAAGATACGCAGTATTTT CATRATGGAEDTQYF
15 TRBJ2-2 TRBD1 many TRBV2 TGTGCCAGCAGTGCGGACAGGGCGAACACCGGGGAGCTGTTTTTT CASSADRANTGELFF
15 TRBJ2-7 - few TRBV18 TGTGCCAGCTCACCGGAAGGGCAGTTCTCCTACGAGCAGTACTTC CASSPEGQFSYEQYF
15 TRBJ2-7 TRBD2 many TRBV4-2 TGTGCCAGCAGCCAAGTAGCGGGGATCTCCTACGAGCAGTACTTC CASSQVAGISYEQYF